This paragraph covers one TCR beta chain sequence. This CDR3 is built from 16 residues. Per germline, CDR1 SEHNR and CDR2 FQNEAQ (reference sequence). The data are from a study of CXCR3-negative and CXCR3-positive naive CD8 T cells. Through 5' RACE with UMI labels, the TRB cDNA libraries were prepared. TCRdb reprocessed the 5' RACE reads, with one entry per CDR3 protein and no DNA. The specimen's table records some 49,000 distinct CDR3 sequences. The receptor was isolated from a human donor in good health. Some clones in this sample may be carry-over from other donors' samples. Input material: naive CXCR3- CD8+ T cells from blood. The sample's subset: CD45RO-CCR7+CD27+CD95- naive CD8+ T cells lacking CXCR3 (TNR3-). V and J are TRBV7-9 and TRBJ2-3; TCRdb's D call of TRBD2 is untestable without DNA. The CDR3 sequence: CASSLDEGVAQNTQYF.